A few counts support the clone carrying this TCR beta chain. The sample is drawn from a study of T cell responses to AZD1222 COVID-19 vaccine. The method was immunoSEQ multiplex PCR; TCRdb's version includes in-frame clones alone and lacks a portion of them. The sample lists 95,000 to 150,000 clones; around nine tenths were seen once. The CDR3 is made up of 13 amino acids. V dropped 6 bases and J dropped 8 bases, with 14 bases sitting between them. Germline assignment: CDR1 SGHTA and CDR2 FQGTGA. The sequence was obtained from an adult in good health. This specimen consisted of peripheral blood, obtained on day 0 of AZD1222 vaccination. V usage is TRBV7-3 and J usage is TRBJ2-1; D assignment may be TRBD1 or TRBD2 (5 bases each). CDR3 residues: CASSPPGADEQFF. The CDR3, as DNA: TGTGCCAGCAGTCCCCCCGGGGCGGATGAGCAGTTCTTC.